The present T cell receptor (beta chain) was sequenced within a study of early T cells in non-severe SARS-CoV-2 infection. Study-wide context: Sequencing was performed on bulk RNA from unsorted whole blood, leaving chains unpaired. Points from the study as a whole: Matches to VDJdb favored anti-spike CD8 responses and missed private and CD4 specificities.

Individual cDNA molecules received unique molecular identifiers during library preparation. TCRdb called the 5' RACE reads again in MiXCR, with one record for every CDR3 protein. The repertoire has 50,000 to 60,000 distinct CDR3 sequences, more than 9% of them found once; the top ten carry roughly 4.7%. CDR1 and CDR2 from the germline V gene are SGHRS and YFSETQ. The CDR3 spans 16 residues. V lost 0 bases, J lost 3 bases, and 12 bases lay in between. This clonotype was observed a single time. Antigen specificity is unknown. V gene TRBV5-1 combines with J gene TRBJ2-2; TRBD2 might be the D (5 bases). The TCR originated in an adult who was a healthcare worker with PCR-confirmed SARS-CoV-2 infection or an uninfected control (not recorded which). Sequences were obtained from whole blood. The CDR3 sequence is CASSLAGVLDTGELFF. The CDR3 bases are TGCGCCAGCAGCTTGGCCGGGGTTTTGGACACCGGGGAGCTGTTTTTT. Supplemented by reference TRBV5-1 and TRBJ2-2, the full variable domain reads KAGVTQTPRYLIKTRGQQVTLSCSPISGHRSVSWYQQTPGQGLQFLFEYFSETQRNKGNFPGRFSGRQFSNSRSEMNVSTLELGDSALYLCASSLAGVLDTGELFFGEGSRLTVL.